This T cell receptor beta chain was recorded in a study of cytomegalovirus exposure and HLA in healthy donors. Across the study: The roughly 110 validation repertoires used the same platform as the roughly 670 first-cohort repertoires, a later analysis reported.

V lost 0 bases, J lost 0 bases, and 10 bases lay in between. The germline CDR1 and CDR2 sequences are SGHNT and YYREEE (reference sequence). The CDR3 has 16 residues. Whole-study findings and limits: The finding came from a later analysis; first-cohort TCR clusters tended to co-occur in the 110 or so validation repertoires. Listed as cytomegalovirus-associated were 150 or so TCR beta chains. Rare TCR sequences predominated, though certain public TCRs were found in many donors.

As regards this clone: Its antigen is currently unknown.

The repertoire was sequenced with immunoSEQ multiplex PCR; TCRdb's copy has only in-frame clones and lacks some. The sample yields about 47,000 clones, about 94% seen once. The sequence was collected from a man aged 18 to 30 in good health and CMV-seronegative. The chain employs TRBV5-4 and TRBJ2-1; D may be TRBD2 (5 bases). Sequenced input: PBMCs. CDR3 DNA: TGTGCCAGCAGCTTGGCCGTAACTAGCTCCTACAATGAGCAGTTCTTC. It specifies CASSLAVTSSYNEQFF. Together with reference TRBV5-4 and TRBJ2-1, the CDR3 gives the full variable domain: ETGVTQSPTHLIKTRGQQVTLRCSSQSGHNTVSWYQQALGQGPQFIFQYYREEENGRGNFPPRFSGLQFPNYSSELNVNALELDDSALYLCASSLAVTSSYNEQFFGPGTRLTVL.